The clone carrying this TCR beta chain occurred many times. From germline, CDR1 is SGHTA and CDR2 FQGNSA. This CDR3 is built from 12 residues. Trimming stripped 3 bases from V and 5 bases from J, with 6 bases between. This record comes from a study of neurological immune-mediated disorders. Time point indicated: longitudinal time-point 3. One entry per CDR3 protein, called by TCRdb with MiXCR from the 5' RACE reads. Of 85,000 to 110,000 distinct CDR3 sequences in the sample, less than 14% were seen once. The gene calls are TRBV7-2 and TRBJ2-3, with D hard to call. The sequence was collected from a female donor with HTLV-1-associated myelopathy (HAM/TSP). Specimen: PBMCs. Here the CDR3 DNA reads TGTGCCAGCAGCTTTTTCGAAGATACGCAGTATTTT. Amino acid sequence: CASSFFEDTQYF. Together with reference TRBV7-2 and TRBJ2-3, the CDR3 gives the full variable domain: GAGVSQSPSNKVTEKGKDVELRCDPISGHTALYWYRQSLGQGLEFLIYFQGNSAPDKSGLPSDRFSAERTGGSVSTLTIQRTQQEDSAVYLCASSFFEDTQYFGPGTRLTVL.